Each of the 25 T cell receptor beta chains below was sequenced from the same sample in a study of cytomegalovirus exposure and HLA in healthy donors. PCR primers comprised 60 Vbeta and 13 Jbeta primers. The assay was immunoSEQ multiplex PCR, and TCRdb's table has in-frame clones only and misses some. The repertoire table contains around 76,000 clones. The source material was PBMCs. These receptor sequences come from a man in his forties in good health and CMV-seronegative.

This chain uses TRBV5-1 with TRBJ2-6; unclear D gene. The CDR3 extends over 16 amino acids. Trimming stripped 0 bases from V and 3 bases from J, with 10 bases between. The germline V gene has CDR1 SGHRS and CDR2 YFSETQ. The CDR3 sequence: CASSLDPVGGANVLTF. In DNA, the CDR3 is TGCGCCAGCAGCTTGGATCCGGTTGGTGGGGCCAACGTCCTGACTTTC.

The chain has TRBV28 and TRBJ1-1, with D unresolved. CDR1 is MDHEN and CDR2 is SYDVKM in the germline V gene. This CDR3 comprises 13 residues. Trimming shortened V by 2 bases and J by 2 bases, and 6 bases separated the two germline ends. CDR3 nucleotides: TGTGCCAGCAGTTTACCCGTTAACACTGAAGCTTTCTTT. This gives the protein CASSLPVNTEAFF.

V is TRBV11-3 and J is TRBJ2-1; the D is unclear. CDR3 size: 15 residues. The V gene lost 1 base and the J gene lost 9 bases, with 16 bases spanning the gap. Germline loops: CDR1 SGHNT, CDR2 YENEEA. Here the CDR3 DNA reads TGTGCCAGCAGCTTAGGTATGGCATCTCGAGGTGAGCAGTTCTTC. The encoded protein is CASSLGMASRGEQFF.

V and J are TRBV7-7 and TRBJ2-2; 7 positions match TRBD1. This CDR3 is built from 16 residues. Unmatched junction bases numbered 3, after V lost 1 base and J lost 1 base. Germline assignment: CDR1 SSHAT and CDR2 FNYEAQ (reference sequence). The CDR3 sequence: CASSLVGTENTGELFF. The DNA of the CDR3 is TGTGCCAGCAGCTTAGTCGGGACAGAGAACACCGGGGAGCTGTTTTTT.

The chain links TRBV6-5 to TRBJ1-1; D is ambiguous. The CDR3 runs to 13 residues. V lost 3 bases, J lost 5 bases, and 10 bases lay in between. Per germline, CDR1 MNHEY and CDR2 SVGAGI. CDR3 region: CASSYGEMTEAFF. Written as DNA, the CDR3 is TGTGCCAGCAGTTATGGAGAGATGACTGAAGCTTTCTTT.

The chain combines TRBV27 with TRBJ1-2; D gene uncertain. The CDR3 spans 14 residues. V lost 6 bases, J lost 3 bases, and 14 bases lay in between. Germline CDR1 MNHEY, CDR2 SMNVEV (reference sequence). In DNA, the CDR3 is TGTGCCAGCAGCATCCGGGCGGGCCACTATGGCTACACCTTC. Translation: CASSIRAGHYGYTF.

The rearrangement uses TRBV28 and TRBJ1-2; 8 bases match TRBD1. Germline-derived CDR1 and CDR2 are MDHEN and SYDVKM. With V trimmed by 8 bases and J by 4 bases, 6 bases remained unmatched. CDR3 length: 13 amino acids. CDR3 bases: TGTGCCAGCCTAACAGGGGGTCCCTATGGCTACACCTTC. Amino acids: CASLTGGPYGYTF.

This chain connects TRBV5-1 to TRBJ2-1; 15 bases map to TRBD2. Germline CDR1 SGHRS, CDR2 YFSETQ. The ends lost 0 bases at V and 5 bases at J; junction bases unmatched: 12. There are 20 residues in the CDR3. The CDR3 coding sequence is TGCGCCAGCAGCTTGGCCGGGACTAGCGGGGGGCCTTCCTACGACAATGAGCAGTTCTTC. Its translation: CASSLAGTSGGPSYDNEQFF. Full variable domain (outside the CDR3, taken from reference TRBV5-1 and TRBJ2-1): KAGVTQTPRYLIKTRGQQVTLSCSPISGHRSVSWYQQTPGQGLQFLFEYFSETQRNKGNFPGRFSGRQFSNSRSEMNVSTLELGDSALYLCASSLAGTSGGPSYDNEQFFGPGTRLTVL.

The chain links TRBV4-3 to TRBJ1-2; 7 bases are a match to TRBD1. The V segment lost 0 bases and the J segment 12 bases; nucleotides outside the gene matches: 13. Germline-derived CDR1 and CDR2 are LGHNA and YSLEER. CDR3 size: 15 residues. CDR3 coding DNA: TGCGCCAGCAGCCAAGATAGGACAGGTTCGGCTGTTCACACCTTC. It yields the protein CASSQDRTGSAVHTF.

The chain joins TRBV5-4 to TRBJ1-1; maybe TRBD1 (5 bases). Trimming cost V 0 bases and J 0 bases, with 9 bases left between them. CDR1 SGHNT and CDR2 YYREEE come from the germline V gene (reference sequence). This CDR3 spans 15 amino acids. The CDR3 bases are TGTGCCAGCAGCTTGGTTCAGGGAATGAACACTGAAGCTTTCTTT. Residues: CASSLVQGMNTEAFF. The variable domain in full, completed from reference TRBV5-4 and TRBJ1-1, reads ETGVTQSPTHLIKTRGQQVTLRCSSQSGHNTVSWYQQALGQGPQFIFQYYREEENGRGNFPPRFSGLQFPNYSSELNVNALELDDSALYLCASSLVQGMNTEAFFGQGTRLTVV.

The chain employs TRBV19 and TRBJ2-3, with 12 bases that match TRBD2. After removal of 3 bases from V and 2 bases from J, the junction contained 6 bases not matched to a gene. Per germline, CDR1 LNHDA and CDR2 SQIVND (reference sequence). The CDR3 consists of 17 residues. In DNA, the CDR3 is TGTGCCAGTAGTATCCGGCTAGCGGGAGGGACCACAGATACGCAGTATTTT. It translates to CASSIRLAGGTTDTQYF.

This chain links TRBV7-2 with TRBJ1-3; TRBD1 is a possible D gene (5 bases). Germline V gene lookup returns CDR1 SGHTA and CDR2 FQGNSA. Trimming took 5 bases from V and 2 from J, leaving 16 bases between them. CDR3 length equals 16 residues. The CDR3 DNA reads as TGTGCCAGCAGCCCACAGGCGGCAGGGACTGGAAACACCATATATTTT. It encodes CASSPQAAGTGNTIYF.

The V call is TRBV5-8, the J call TRBJ1-5, with 12 nucleotides matching TRBD1. Germline values: CDR1 SGHTS, CDR2 YDEGEE. The length of the CDR3 is 17 residues. The trim removed 0 bases at V and 6 bases at J, leaving 7 bases unmatched. The CDR3 nucleotides read TGTGCCAGCAGCTTGGGGGGACAGGGGGCGGCGGTTCAGCCCCAGCATTTT. Translated: CASSLGGQGAAVQPQHF.

V is TRBV9 and J is TRBJ2-1; 10 positions agree with TRBD2. The CDR3 runs 16 residues. CDR1 SGDLS and CDR2 YYNGEE come from the germline V gene. The junction had 1 base not matched to a gene; V was cut back by 1 base and J by 0 bases. The CDR3 DNA follows: TGTGCCAGCAGCGTAAGACTAGCGGGCTCCTACAATGAGCAGTTCTTC. Translating it yields CASSVRLAGSYNEQFF.

V and J are TRBV28 and TRBJ2-6; no firm D call. Germline V gene sequence: CDR1 MDHEN, CDR2 SYDVKM. V dropped 5 bases and J dropped 0 bases, with 11 bases sitting between them. The CDR3 is 16 residues long. For the CDR3, the DNA is TGTGCCAGCAGTCCCTCGCTGGCCTCTGGGGCCAACGTCCTGACTTTC. Its translation is CASSPSLASGANVLTF.

This chain uses TRBV10-2 with TRBJ2-5; 8 bases agree with TRBD2. Germline V lookup: CDR1 WSHSY, CDR2 SAAADI. The CDR3 length is 15 residues. After removal of 2 bases from V and 7 bases from J, the junction contained 9 bases not matched to a gene. The DNA of the CDR3 is TGCGCCAGCAGTGAGACTAGCGGACTCCTGGGGACCCAGTACTTC. This translates into CASSETSGLLGTQYF.

V gene TRBV7-2 combines with J gene TRBJ1-5; D gene ambiguous. V lost 3 bases, J lost 0 bases, and 6 bases lay in between. Looked up from germline, CDR1 is SGHTA and CDR2 is FQGNSA. The CDR3 consists of 14 residues. Here the CDR3 reads CASSLSYSNQPQHF. As DNA, the CDR3 is TGTGCCAGCAGCTTGTCTTATAGCAATCAGCCCCAGCATTTT. Full variable domain (rest looked up from reference TRBV7-2 and TRBJ1-5): GAGVSQSPSNKVTEKGKDVELRCDPISGHTALYWYRQSLGQGLEFLIYFQGNSAPDKSGLPSDRFSAERTGGSVSTLTIQRTQQEDSAVYLCASSLSYSNQPQHFGDGTRLSIL.

The chain carries TRBV28 and TRBJ1-1; no clear D. Germline loops: CDR1 MDHEN, CDR2 SYDVKM. The CDR3 covers 11 residues. V shed 7 bases and J shed 2 bases, with 5 bases lying between them. CDR3 DNA: TGTGCCAGCACCTCCAACACTGAAGCTTTCTTT. This sequence encodes CASTSNTEAFF.

V is TRBV28 and J is TRBJ1-5; the match to TRBD1 covers 8 bases. Germline V gene lookup returns CDR1 MDHEN and CDR2 SYDVKM. V lost 6 bases and J lost 7; bases outside the gene matches: 11. The CDR3 is 15 amino acids. CDR3: CASSPGGQGGQPQHF. In DNA, the CDR3 is TGTGCCAGCAGCCCAGGCGGACAGGGTGGCCAGCCCCAGCATTTT. The full variable domain, its missing parts supplied by reference TRBV28 and TRBJ1-5, is DVKVTQSSRYLVKRTGEKVFLECVQDMDHENMFWYRQDPGLGLRLIYFSYDVKMKEKGDIPEGYSVSREKKERFSLILESASTNQTSMYLCASSPGGQGGQPQHFGDGTRLSIL.

The rearrangement joins TRBV10-2 to TRBJ2-2, with 7 bases lining up with TRBD1. This CDR3 has 16 residues. Trimming removed 6 bases from V and 0 bases from J; junction bases left unmatched: 7. Germline-derived CDR1 and CDR2 are WSHSY and SAAADI. CDR3 sequence: CASRDLGQPNTGELFF. For the CDR3, the DNA is TGCGCCAGCAGGGATTTGGGACAGCCGAACACCGGGGAGCTGTTTTTT.

This chain joins TRBV27 and TRBJ2-7; tentatively, D is TRBD1 (6 bases). V was trimmed by 1 base and J by 2 bases, leaving 12 bases between them. From germline, CDR1 is MNHEY and CDR2 SMNVEV (reference sequence). The CDR3 runs to 15 residues. CDR3 in DNA: TGTGCCAGCAGTTTATACGGGACAATCGCCTACGAGCAGTACTTC. Amino acids: CASSLYGTIAYEQYF.

V and J are TRBV5-1 and TRBJ1-3; D is unresolved. The CDR3 contains 14 residues. From germline, CDR1 is SGHRS and CDR2 YFSETQ. V dropped 4 bases and J dropped 0 bases, with 8 bases sitting between them. CDR3 amino acids: CASSPDFSGNTIYF. CDR3 DNA: TGCGCCAGCAGCCCTGACTTCTCTGGAAACACCATATATTTT.

The V and J genes are TRBV10-1 and TRBJ2-2, with 7 bases that match TRBD1. The CDR3 has 13 amino acids. Looked up from germline, CDR1 is WNHNN and CDR2 is SYGVQD (reference sequence). J was trimmed by 3 bases and V by 8 bases; bases with no gene match: 3. The CDR3 DNA sequence: TGCGCCAGCGGACAGGCTCACACCGGGGAGCTGTTTTTT. It codes for CASGQAHTGELFF.

The chain employs TRBV18 and TRBJ2-1; 14 nucleotides align to TRBD2. In germline, CDR1 is KGHSH, CDR2 LQKENI. The CDR3 runs to 19 residues. V lost 4 bases, J lost 4 bases, and 12 bases stayed unmatched. Here the CDR3 DNA reads TGTGCCAGCTCACACCAGGGACTAGCGGGAGTTGGGGGTTACAATGAGCAGTTCTTC. As protein: CASSHQGLAGVGGYNEQFF.

The chain combines TRBV19 with TRBJ2-4; D is perhaps TRBD1 (5 bases). V was cut by 4 bases and J by 9 bases, with 19 bases left in between. The germline V gene encodes CDR1 LNHDA and CDR2 SQIVND (reference sequence). The CDR3 loop spans 15 amino acids. The CDR3 is CASSTGQRQQTIQYF. DNA of the CDR3: TGTGCCAGTAGTACCGGCCAGCGACAGCAAACCATTCAGTACTTC.